The 8 T cell receptor beta chains below come from one sample, sequenced in a study of blood T cell repertoires in COVID-19. TCRdb keeps only in-frame clones here, not all; method: immunoSEQ multiplex PCR. Seen here are hundreds of thousands of clones, 80% to 90% observed once, and the top ten hold just under 9%. Specimen: PBMCs or T cells enriched from blood (not recorded which). These receptors were obtained from a middle-aged man who had recovered from COVID-19.

The chain combines TRBV28 with TRBJ1-2; 9 bases fit TRBD1. The CDR3 length is 14 residues. Germline loops: CDR1 MDHEN, CDR2 SYDVKM. V lost 4 bases to trimming and J lost 6 bases; unmatched junction nucleotides: 6. CDR3 sequence (DNA): TGTGCCAGCAGTTCCTCAACAGGGGGCGATGGCTACACCTTC. Its translation: CASSSSTGGDGYTF.

The rearrangement links TRBV28 to TRBJ1-5; 9 bases match TRBD1. Germline loops: CDR1 MDHEN, CDR2 SYDVKM. The CDR3 consists of 16 residues. Germline trimming cut 6 bases from V and 6 bases from J; bases unmatched to any gene: 12. CDR3 bases: TGTGCCAGCAGCTTACCCGGGACAGGGAAAGCTCAGCCCCAGCATTTT. This sequence encodes CASSLPGTGKAQPQHF. The variable domain in full, completed from reference TRBV28 and TRBJ1-5, reads DVKVTQSSRYLVKRTGEKVFLECVQDMDHENMFWYRQDPGLGLRLIYFSYDVKMKEKGDIPEGYSVSREKKERFSLILESASTNQTSMYLCASSLPGTGKAQPQHFGDGTRLSIL.

This sequence joins TRBV19 and TRBJ1-5; a weak D match, TRBD1 (6 bases). V gave up 7 bases and J gave up 7 bases, with 11 bases separating them. The CDR3 spans 12 residues. Germline V lookup: CDR1 LNHDA, CDR2 SQIVND (reference sequence). CDR3 residues: CASTYREQPQHF. CDR3 nucleotides: TGTGCCAGTACTTACAGGGAGCAGCCCCAGCATTTT.

The rearrangement joins TRBV23-1 to TRBJ2-6; 8 bases are a match to TRBD1. TRBV23-1 is designated an ORF whose function remains uncertain. V gave up 4 bases and J gave up 0 bases; unmatched junction bases: 14. The CDR3 sequence is 20 residues long. CDR3: CASSRKSEGQETSGANVLTF. The CDR3 DNA is TGCGCCAGCAGTCGGAAGTCTGAGGGACAGGAAACCTCTGGGGCCAACGTCCTGACTTTC.

The chain has TRBV19 and TRBJ2-1; 7 bases fit TRBD2. The CDR3 extends over 15 amino acids. Germline assignment: CDR1 LNHDA and CDR2 SQIVND (reference sequence). Unmatched junction bases numbered 5, after V lost 6 bases and J lost 0 bases. CDR3 nucleotides: TGTGCCAGTAGCGGTGGCGGGAGCTCCTACAATGAGCAGTTCTTC. Protein product: CASSGGGSSYNEQFF.

J is TRBJ2-7 and V is TRBV14; 8 positions match TRBD1. Germline V gene data show CDR1 as SGHDN and CDR2 as FVKESK. The CDR3 spans 16 residues. V shed 5 bases, J shed 4 bases, and the junction held 13 bases outside the gene matches. The CDR3 reads CASSNRGGRGLYEQYF. The CDR3 DNA sequence: TGTGCCAGCAGCAACCGTGGGGGCAGGGGGCTTTACGAGCAGTACTTC.

The chain is built from TRBV30 and TRBJ1-3; D possibly corresponds to TRBD1 (5 bases). The CDR3 covers 16 residues. Germline V gene data show CDR1 as GTSNPN and CDR2 as SVGIG (reference sequence). Trimming removed 5 bases at V and 1 base at J, with 18 bases between. CDR3 nucleotides: TGTGCCTGGGCCGAACCCCAGGGTTGGTCTGGAAACACCATATATTTT. Its translation is CAWAEPQGWSGNTIYF.

As for this clone: In the same sample, other DNA sequences code for this CDR3. This chain joins TRBV7-2 and TRBJ1-1; TRBD1 aligns across 8 bases. There are 15 residues in the CDR3. CDR1 SGHTA and CDR2 FQGNSA come from the germline V gene. The trim removed 1 base at V and 4 bases at J, leaving 5 bases unmatched. The CDR3 DNA sequence: TGTGCCAGCAGCTTAGTTGGACAGGGATTCACTGAAGCTTTCTTT. This encodes CASSLVGQGFTEAFF. Complete variable domain (other parts from reference TRBV7-2 and TRBJ1-1): GAGVSQSPSNKVTEKGKDVELRCDPISGHTALYWYRQSLGQGLEFLIYFQGNSAPDKSGLPSDRFSAERTGGSVSTLTIQRTQQEDSAVYLCASSLVGQGFTEAFFGQGTRLTVV.